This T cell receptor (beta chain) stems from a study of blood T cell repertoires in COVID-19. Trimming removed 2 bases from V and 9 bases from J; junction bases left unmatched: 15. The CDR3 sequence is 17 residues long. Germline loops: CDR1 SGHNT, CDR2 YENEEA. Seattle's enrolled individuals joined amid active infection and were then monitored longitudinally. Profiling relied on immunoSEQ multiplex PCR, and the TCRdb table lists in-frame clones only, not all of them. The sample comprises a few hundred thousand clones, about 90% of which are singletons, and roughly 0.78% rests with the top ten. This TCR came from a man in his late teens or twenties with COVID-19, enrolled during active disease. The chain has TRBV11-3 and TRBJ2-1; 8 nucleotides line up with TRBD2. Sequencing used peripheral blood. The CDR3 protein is CASSLILIAGSGTEQFF. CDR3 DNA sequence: TGTGCCAGCAGCTTAATCCTTATAGCGGGAAGCGGAACTGAGCAGTTCTTC.